The clone carrying this T cell receptor (beta chain) has only one observation. In the original processing: Counts of nucleated cells, estimated from reference gene primer amplification, were obtained. Sequenced by immunoSEQ multiplex PCR; TCRdb stores in-frame clones only, minus some. D and trimming come from the DNA, and the V and J calls and clone size come from that table. The table includes 270,000 or so clones, approximately 89% detected once. Trimming cost V 4 bases and J 9 bases; bases outside gene matches: 6. This CDR3 region has 14 residues. In germline, CDR1 is SEHNR, CDR2 FQNEAQ (reference sequence). The record originates from a study of blood T cell repertoires in COVID-19. Study in general: Spain, Italy and the United States supplied samples that represented acute and convalescent COVID-19. Nucleic acid was either cDNA or gDNA, and it came from T cells, B-cell-depleted T cells, or PBMCs.

This TCR was sampled from a man aged 40-49 years with active or convalescent COVID-19. The sample was peripheral blood. The chain has TRBV7-9 and TRBJ1-6; 7 bases fit TRBD1. CDR3 sequence (DNA): TGTGCCAGCAGCTATACACAGGGGACTTCACCCCTCCACTTT. Protein product: CASSYTQGTSPLHF.